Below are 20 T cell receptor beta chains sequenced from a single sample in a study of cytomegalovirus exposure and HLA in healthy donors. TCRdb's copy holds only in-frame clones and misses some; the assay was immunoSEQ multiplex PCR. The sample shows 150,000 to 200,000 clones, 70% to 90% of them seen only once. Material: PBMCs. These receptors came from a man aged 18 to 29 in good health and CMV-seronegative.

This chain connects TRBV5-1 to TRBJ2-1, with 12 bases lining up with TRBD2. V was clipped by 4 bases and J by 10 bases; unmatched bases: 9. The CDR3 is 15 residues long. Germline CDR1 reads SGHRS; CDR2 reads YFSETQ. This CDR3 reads CASSDLAGGPKEQFF. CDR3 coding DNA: TGCGCCAGCAGCGACCTAGCGGGAGGGCCGAAGGAGCAGTTCTTC.

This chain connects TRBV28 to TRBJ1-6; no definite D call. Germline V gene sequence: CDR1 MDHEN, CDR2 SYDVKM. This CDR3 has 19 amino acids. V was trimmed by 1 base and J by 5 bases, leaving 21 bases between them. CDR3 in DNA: TGTGCCAGCAGTTTATACTTGGGAGGGCCCGGGAAAAATAATTCACCCCTCCACTTT. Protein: CASSLYLGGPGKNNSPLHF.

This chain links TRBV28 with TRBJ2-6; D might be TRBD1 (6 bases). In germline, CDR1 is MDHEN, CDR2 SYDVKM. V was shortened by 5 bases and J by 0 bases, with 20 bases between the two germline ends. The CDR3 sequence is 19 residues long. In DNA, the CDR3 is TGTGCCAGCAGTCCAATCTCTCAGGGGCTACCCTCTGGGGCCAACGTCCTGACTTTC. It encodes CASSPISQGLPSGANVLTF.

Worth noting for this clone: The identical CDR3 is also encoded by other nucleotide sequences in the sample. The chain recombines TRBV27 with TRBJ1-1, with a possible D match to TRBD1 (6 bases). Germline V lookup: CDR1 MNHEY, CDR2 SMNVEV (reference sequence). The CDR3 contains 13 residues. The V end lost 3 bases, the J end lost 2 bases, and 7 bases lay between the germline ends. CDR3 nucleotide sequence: TGTGCCAGCAGTTTGACAGGTAACACTGAAGCTTTCTTT. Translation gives CASSLTGNTEAFF.

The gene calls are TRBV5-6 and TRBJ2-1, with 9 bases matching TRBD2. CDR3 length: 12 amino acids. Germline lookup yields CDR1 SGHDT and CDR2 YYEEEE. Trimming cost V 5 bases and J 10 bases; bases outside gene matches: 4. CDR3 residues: CASRGLAREQFF. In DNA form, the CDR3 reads TGTGCCAGCAGGGGACTAGCACGGGAGCAGTTCTTC.

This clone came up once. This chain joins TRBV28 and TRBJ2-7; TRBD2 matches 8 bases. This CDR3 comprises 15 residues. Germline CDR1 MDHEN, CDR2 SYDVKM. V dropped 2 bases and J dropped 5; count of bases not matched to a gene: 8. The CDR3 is CASSLRTSPGDEQYF. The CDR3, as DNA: TGTGCCAGCAGTTTACGGACTAGCCCGGGCGACGAGCAGTACTTC.

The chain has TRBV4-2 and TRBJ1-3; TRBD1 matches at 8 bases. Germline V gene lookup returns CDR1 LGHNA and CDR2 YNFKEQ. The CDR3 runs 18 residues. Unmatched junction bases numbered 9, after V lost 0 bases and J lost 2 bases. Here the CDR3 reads CASSQDPQGGGTGNTIYF. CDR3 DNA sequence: TGTGCCAGCAGCCAAGATCCACAGGGGGGCGGGACTGGAAACACCATATATTTT.

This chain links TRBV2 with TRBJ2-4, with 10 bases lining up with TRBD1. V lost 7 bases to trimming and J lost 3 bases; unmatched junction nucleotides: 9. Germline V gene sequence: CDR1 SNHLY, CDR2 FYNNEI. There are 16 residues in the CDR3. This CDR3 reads CASKETGGAGKNIQYF. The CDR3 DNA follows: TGTGCCAGCAAGGAGACAGGGGGCGCGGGCAAAAACATTCAGTACTTC.

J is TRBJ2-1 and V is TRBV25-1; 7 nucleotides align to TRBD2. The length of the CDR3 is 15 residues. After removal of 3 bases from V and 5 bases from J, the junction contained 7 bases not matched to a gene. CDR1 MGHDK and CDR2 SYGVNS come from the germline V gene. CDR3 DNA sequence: TGTGCCAGCAGTGATCCGCGGGACTACCACAATGAGCAGTTCTTC. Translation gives CASSDPRDYHNEQFF.

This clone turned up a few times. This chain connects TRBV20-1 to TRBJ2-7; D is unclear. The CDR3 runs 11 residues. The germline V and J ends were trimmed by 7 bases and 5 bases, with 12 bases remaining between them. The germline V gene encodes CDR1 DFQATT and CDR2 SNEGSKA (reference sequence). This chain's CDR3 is CSGARAHEQYF. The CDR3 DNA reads TGCAGTGGGGCGCGAGCCCACGAGCAGTACTTC.

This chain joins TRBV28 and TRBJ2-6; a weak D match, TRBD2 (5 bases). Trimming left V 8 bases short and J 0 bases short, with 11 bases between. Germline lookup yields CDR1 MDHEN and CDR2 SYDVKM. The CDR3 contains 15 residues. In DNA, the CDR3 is TGTGCCAGCGAGAGCAGCGGCTCTGGGGCCAACGTCCTGACTTTC. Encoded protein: CASESSGSGANVLTF.

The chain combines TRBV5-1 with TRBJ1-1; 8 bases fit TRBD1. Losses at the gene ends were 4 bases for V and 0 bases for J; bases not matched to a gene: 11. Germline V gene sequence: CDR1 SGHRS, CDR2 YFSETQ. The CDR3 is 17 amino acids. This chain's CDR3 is CASSRIRGQGLNTEAFF. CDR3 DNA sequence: TGCGCCAGCAGCCGCATAAGAGGACAGGGCCTGAACACTGAAGCTTTCTTT.

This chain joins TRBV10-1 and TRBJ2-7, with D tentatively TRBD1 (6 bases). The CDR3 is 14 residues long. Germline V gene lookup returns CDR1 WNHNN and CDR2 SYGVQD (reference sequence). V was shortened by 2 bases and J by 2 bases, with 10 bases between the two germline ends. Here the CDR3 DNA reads TGCGCCAGCAGTGAGACGGACAGTCCCTACGAGCAGTACTTC. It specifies CASSETDSPYEQYF.

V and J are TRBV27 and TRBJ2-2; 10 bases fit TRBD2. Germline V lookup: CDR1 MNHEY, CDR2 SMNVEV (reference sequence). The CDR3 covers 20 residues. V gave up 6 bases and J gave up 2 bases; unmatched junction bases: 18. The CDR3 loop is CASRNPGWASGGLNTGELFF. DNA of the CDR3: TGTGCCAGCAGAAATCCCGGTTGGGCTAGCGGGGGCCTAAACACCGGGGAGCTGTTTTTT.

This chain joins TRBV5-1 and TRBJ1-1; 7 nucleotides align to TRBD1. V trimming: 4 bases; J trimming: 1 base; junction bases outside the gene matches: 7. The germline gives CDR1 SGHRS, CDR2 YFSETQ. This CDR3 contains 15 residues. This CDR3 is CASSGTGQWNTEAFF. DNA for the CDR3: TGCGCCAGCAGCGGAACGGGACAGTGGAACACTGAAGCTTTCTTT.

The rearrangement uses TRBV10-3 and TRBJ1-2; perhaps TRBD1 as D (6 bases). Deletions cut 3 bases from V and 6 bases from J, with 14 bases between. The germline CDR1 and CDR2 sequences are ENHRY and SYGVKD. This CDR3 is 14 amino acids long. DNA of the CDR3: TGTGCCATCAGTGATGCGGGGGGCGCAGATGGCTACACCTTC. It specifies CAISDAGGADGYTF.

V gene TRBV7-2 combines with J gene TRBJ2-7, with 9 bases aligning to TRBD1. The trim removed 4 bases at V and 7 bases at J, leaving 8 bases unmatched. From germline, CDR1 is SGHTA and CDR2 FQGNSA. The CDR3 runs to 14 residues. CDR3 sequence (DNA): TGTGCCAGCAGCTCGGGACAGGGATCGGAAGAGCAGTACTTC. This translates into CASSSGQGSEEQYF.

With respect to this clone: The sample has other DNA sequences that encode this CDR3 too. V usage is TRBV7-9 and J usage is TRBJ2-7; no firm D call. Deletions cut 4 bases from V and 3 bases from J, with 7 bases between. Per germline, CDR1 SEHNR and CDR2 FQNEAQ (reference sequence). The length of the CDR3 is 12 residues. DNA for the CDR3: TGTGCCAGCAGCTCGCACAGCTACGAGCAGTACTTC. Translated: CASSSHSYEQYF. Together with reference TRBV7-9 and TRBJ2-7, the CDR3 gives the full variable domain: DTGVSQNPRHKITKRGQNVTFRCDPISEHNRLYWYRQTLGQGPEFLTYFQNEAQLEKSRLLSDRFSAERPKGSFSTLEIQRTEQGDSAMYLCASSSHSYEQYFGPGTRLTVT.

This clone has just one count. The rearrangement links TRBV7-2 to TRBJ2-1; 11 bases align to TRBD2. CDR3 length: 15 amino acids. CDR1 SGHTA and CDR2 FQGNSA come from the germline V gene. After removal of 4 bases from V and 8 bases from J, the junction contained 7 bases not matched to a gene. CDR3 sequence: CASSSTSGVAYEQFF. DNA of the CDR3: TGTGCCAGCAGCTCGACTAGCGGGGTTGCGTATGAGCAGTTCTTC.

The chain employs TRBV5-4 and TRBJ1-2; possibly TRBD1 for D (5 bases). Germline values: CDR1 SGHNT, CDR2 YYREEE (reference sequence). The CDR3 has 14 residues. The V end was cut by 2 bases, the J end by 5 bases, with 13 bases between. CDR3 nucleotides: TGTGCCAGCAGCTTCGGACAATTCGGGTATGGCTACACCTTC. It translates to CASSFGQFGYGYTF.